This T cell receptor beta chain comes out of a study of blood T cell repertoires in COVID-19. The wider study: Collection of acute and convalescent COVID-19 samples took place in the United States, Italy and Spain. Sample material is recorded as cDNA or gDNA derived from T cells, B-cell-depleted T cells, or PBMCs.

As originally analysed: For nucleated cells, counts were estimated from reference gene primer amplification. Sequenced by immunoSEQ multiplex PCR; TCRdb stores in-frame clones only, minus some. V, J and clone size derive from that table, while D and trimming were established from the DNA sequence. The sample has 250,000 to 300,000 clones, about nine tenths seen once. Participants were placed into cohorts based on the clinical history they reported. Sequenced sample: PBMCs or T cells enriched from blood (not recorded which). This TCR was recovered from a man aged 18-30 years who had recovered from COVID-19.

The DNA of the CDR3 is TGTGCCTGGAGTGGGCAGGGGGATTCACCCCTCCACTTT. Translated, it gives CAWSGQGDSPLHF. The V and J genes are TRBV30 and TRBJ1-6; 7 bases match TRBD1. The germline CDR1 and CDR2 sequences are GTSNPN and SVGIG (reference sequence). This CDR3 has 13 amino acids. V shed 1 base, J shed 8 bases, and the junction held 2 bases outside the gene matches.